The 16 T cell receptor beta chains presented below share a single source sample, sequenced in a study of cytomegalovirus exposure and HLA in healthy donors. Sequencing used immunoSEQ multiplex PCR; TCRdb keeps in-frame clones, though not all of them. Altogether tens of thousands of clones are present, around 82% being singletons, with the ten largest covering 12%. Sequenced: PBMCs. These receptors were collected from a young woman in good health and CMV-seropositive.

This clone was seen only once. J is TRBJ1-6 and V is TRBV4-1; D gene ambiguous. CDR1 is MGHRA and CDR2 is YSYEKL in the germline V gene. CDR3 length: 17 amino acids. Deletions cut 5 bases from V and 0 bases from J, with 14 bases between. The CDR3 sequence is CASSSPLLSSYNSPLHF. In DNA form, the CDR3 reads TGCGCCAGCAGCTCGCCTTTGTTGAGCTCCTATAATTCACCCCTCCACTTT.

This chain connects TRBV19 to TRBJ1-1; 7 bases line up with TRBD1. Germline values: CDR1 LNHDA, CDR2 SQIVND (reference sequence). Germline trimming cut 3 bases from V and 7 bases from J; bases unmatched to any gene: 5. The CDR3 consists of 13 residues. The CDR3 protein is CASSIEGANEAFF. CDR3 nucleotides: TGTGCCAGTAGTATCGAGGGGGCCAATGAAGCTTTCTTT.

This chain uses TRBV14 with TRBJ1-6, with D possibly matching TRBD1 (6 bases). This CDR3 has 14 amino acids. Trimming removed 0 bases at V and 10 bases at J, with 10 bases between. Looked up from germline, CDR1 is SGHDN and CDR2 is FVKESK. Here the CDR3 reads CASSQDRGDSPLHF. CDR3 DNA sequence: TGTGCCAGCAGCCAAGACAGGGGAGACTCACCCCTCCACTTT.

The chain is built from TRBV6-6 and TRBJ1-1; 7 nucleotides match TRBD1. From germline, CDR1 is MNHNY and CDR2 SVGAGI (reference sequence). The ends lost 5 bases at V and 2 bases at J; junction bases unmatched: 5. The CDR3 loop spans 14 amino acids. CDR3 amino acids: CASSQDRPNTEAFF. Here the CDR3 DNA reads TGTGCCAGCAGTCAGGACAGGCCTAACACTGAAGCTTTCTTT.

V gene TRBV5-1 combines with J gene TRBJ1-1; D not certain. This CDR3 contains 13 residues. Per the germline V gene, CDR1 is SGHRS and CDR2 is YFSETQ. The V and J ends lost 0 bases and 6 bases respectively, with 9 bases between them. The CDR3 region is CASSLEMRAEAFF. The CDR3 nucleotides read TGCGCCAGCAGCTTGGAGATGAGGGCTGAAGCTTTCTTT.

This chain connects TRBV10-3 to TRBJ2-1; TRBD2 aligns across 11 bases. CDR1 ENHRY and CDR2 SYGVKD come from the germline V gene. V trimming: 4 bases; J trimming: 7 bases; junction bases outside the gene matches: 9. This CDR3 region has 16 residues. The CDR3 sequence: CAISVVLAGVGNEQFF. In DNA, the CDR3 is TGTGCCATCAGTGTCGTACTAGCGGGGGTTGGGAATGAGCAGTTCTTC.

This clone was observed a handful of times. The chain combines TRBV11-2 with TRBJ2-1; 11 bases agree with TRBD1. Germline CDR1 is SGHAT and CDR2 is FQNNGV. With 3 bases clipped from V and 1 base from J, the junction kept 8 bases outside the gene matches. The CDR3 has 18 amino acids. CDR3: CASSLTFGTGGSYNEQFF. The CDR3 nucleotides are TGTGCCAGCAGCTTGACCTTTGGGACAGGGGGATCCTACAATGAGCAGTTCTTC.

V gene TRBV7-2 combines with J gene TRBJ1-1; weak D call: TRBD1 (6 bases). This CDR3 contains 12 residues. Trimming removed 6 bases at V and 4 bases at J, with 9 bases between. In germline, CDR1 is SGHTA, CDR2 FQGNSA. The CDR3: CASRRTVTEAFF. Written as DNA, the CDR3 is TGTGCCAGCAGACGGACAGTCACTGAAGCTTTCTTT.

The rearrangement links TRBV19 to TRBJ1-5, with 12 nucleotides matching TRBD1. The CDR3 has 19 amino acids. Germline CDR1 reads LNHDA; CDR2 reads SQIVND (reference sequence). The junction had 10 bases not matched to a gene; V was cut back by 0 bases and J by 4 bases. CDR3 amino acids: CASSIDRDRGHTPNQPQHF. The DNA of the CDR3 is TGTGCCAGTAGTATAGATCGGGACAGGGGGCATACTCCTAATCAGCCCCAGCATTTT.

The genes are TRBV6-4 and TRBJ1-2; D remains unclear. This CDR3 region has 15 residues. Germline V gives CDR1 MRHNA, CDR2 SNTAGT. The V and J ends lost 4 bases and 6 bases respectively, with 18 bases between them. CDR3 in amino acids: CASSASSGGKNGYTF. The CDR3, as DNA: TGTGCCAGCAGTGCCTCGTCGGGCGGGAAGAATGGCTACACCTTC.

The table lists this clone with a count of one. The V and J genes are TRBV7-2 and TRBJ1-5; D is perhaps TRBD1 (5 bases). This CDR3 contains 15 residues. The V end was cut by 2 bases, the J end by 10 bases, with 18 bases between. CDR1 is SGHTA, CDR2 FQGNSA, per germline. CDR3 nucleotides: TGTGCCAGCAGCTTAATTTGGACGGAAGGGGTTCCCCAGCATTTT. As protein: CASSLIWTEGVPQHF.

The sample holds a few counts of this clone. The rearrangement uses TRBV9 and TRBJ2-7; 7 bases match TRBD2. This CDR3 region has 14 residues. The V gene end was trimmed by 1 base and the J gene end by 4 bases; junction bases not matched to a gene: 5. From germline, CDR1 is SGDLS and CDR2 YYNGEE. CDR3 region: CASSVLREGYEQYF. CDR3 DNA: TGTGCCAGCAGCGTATTGAGGGAGGGGTACGAGCAGTACTTC.

The chain combines TRBV14 with TRBJ1-1; 11 bases align to TRBD1. Germline V gene lookup returns CDR1 SGHDN and CDR2 FVKESK. Trimming removed 4 bases from V and 2 bases from J; junction bases left unmatched: 12. The CDR3 loop spans 18 amino acids. Here the CDR3 DNA reads TGTGCCAGCAGCCCCGACTCCGGGACAGGGGGATATAACACTGAAGCTTTCTTT. This sequence encodes CASSPDSGTGGYNTEAFF.

Only one count was recorded for this clone. The rearrangement uses TRBV7-2 and TRBJ1-5; 7 nucleotides match TRBD1. This CDR3 has 16 amino acids. Germline CDR1 is SGHTA and CDR2 is FQGNSA. V lost 1 base and J lost 0; bases outside the gene matches: 3. CDR3 coding DNA: TGTGCCAGCAGCTTAGGTACAGGGGTTAGCAATCAGCCCCAGCATTTT. Its translation is CASSLGTGVSNQPQHF.

The chain uses TRBV13 and TRBJ2-3; 10 positions agree with TRBD2. V was pared by 5 bases and J by 4 bases, with 6 bases of the junction left unmatched. CDR1 and CDR2 from the germline V gene are PRHDT and FYEKMQ (reference sequence). The CDR3 totals 15 residues. The DNA of the CDR3 is TGTGCCAGCAGCCCTAGCGGGGGTGGCGCAGATACGCAGTATTTT. This encodes CASSPSGGGADTQYF.

The rearrangement links TRBV19 to TRBJ2-7; 9 positions match TRBD1. The CDR3 is 11 residues long. The germline gives CDR1 LNHDA, CDR2 SQIVND (reference sequence). The CDR3 DNA follows: TGTGAGAAACAGGGGGCGTACGAGCAGTACTTC. This gives the protein CEKQGAYEQYF.